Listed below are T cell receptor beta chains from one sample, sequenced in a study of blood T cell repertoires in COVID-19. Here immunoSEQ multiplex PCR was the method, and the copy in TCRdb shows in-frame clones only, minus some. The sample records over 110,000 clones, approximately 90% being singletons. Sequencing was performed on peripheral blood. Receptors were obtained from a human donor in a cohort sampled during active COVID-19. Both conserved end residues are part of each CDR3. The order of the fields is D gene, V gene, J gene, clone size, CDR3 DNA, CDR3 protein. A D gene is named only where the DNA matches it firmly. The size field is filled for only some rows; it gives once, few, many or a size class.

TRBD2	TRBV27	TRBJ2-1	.	TGTGCCAGCAGTTTGTTCCTAGCGGGGGGAGACAATGAGCAGTTCTTC	CASSLFLAGGDNEQFF
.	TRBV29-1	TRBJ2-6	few	TGCAGCGTTGAACTGTACTCTGGGGCCAACGTCCTGACTTTC	CSVELYSGANVLTF
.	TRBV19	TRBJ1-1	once	TGTGCCAGTAGTAACTTAGGGGGGGCTGAAGCTTTCTTT	CASSNLGGAEAFF
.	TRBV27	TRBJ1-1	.	TGTGCCAGCAGTTCACAGAGTTTGAACACTGAAGCTTTCTTT	CASSSQSLNTEAFF
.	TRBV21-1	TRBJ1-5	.	TGTGCCAGCAGCAAAGAAACATCAAGCAATCAGCCCCAGCATTTT	CASSKETSSNQPQHF
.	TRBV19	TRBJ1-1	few	TGTGCCAGTAGTACCAGGGGTAACACTGAAGCTTTCTTT	CASSTRGNTEAFF
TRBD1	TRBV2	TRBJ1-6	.	TGTGCCAGCACCCGGACAGGGCAAATTACACCCCTCCACTTT	CASTRTGQITPLHF
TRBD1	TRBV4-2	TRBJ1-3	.	TGTGCCAGCAGCCAATCTACAGGGGGCGCCTCTGGAAACACCATATATTTT	CASSQSTGGASGNTIYF
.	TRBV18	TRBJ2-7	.	TGTGCCAGCTCACCACCTGACAGTCGCCCCTACGAGCAGTACTTC	CASSPPDSRPYEQYF
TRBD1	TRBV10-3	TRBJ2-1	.	TGTGCCATCAGTGAGTCGACAGGGGCATCCTACAATGAGCAGTTCTTC	CAISESTGASYNEQFF
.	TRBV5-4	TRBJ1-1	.	TGTGCCAGCAGCTTGGGTGGGCACAGGGTTTGGGTGGAAGCTTTCTTT	CASSLGGHRVWVEAFF
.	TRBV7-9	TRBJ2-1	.	TGTGCCAGCAGCTTTAGCTCCTACAATGAGCAGTTCTTC	CASSFSSYNEQFF
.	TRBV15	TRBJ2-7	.	TGTGCCACCAGCAGCCAGGGTTACGAGCAGTACTTC	CATSSQGYEQYF
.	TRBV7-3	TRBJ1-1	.	TGTGCCAGCAGCCCCGCCGGTGGCACTGAAGCTTTCTTT	CASSPAGGTEAFF
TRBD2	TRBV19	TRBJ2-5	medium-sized	TGTGCCAGTAGTGTGACTAGCGGGGGGCCGGAGACCCAGTACTTC	CASSVTSGGPETQYF
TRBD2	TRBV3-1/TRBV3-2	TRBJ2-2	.	TGTGCCAGCAGGAGGTTAGCGGGGGTCCCCGGGGAGCTGTTTTTT	CASRRLAGVPGELFF
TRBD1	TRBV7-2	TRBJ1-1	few	TGTGCCAGCAGCCGCGGGGTTGGTACAGGGGGAGCTGAAGCTTTCTTT	CASSRGVGTGGAEAFF
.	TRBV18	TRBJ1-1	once	TGTGCCAGCTCATCCACAGGGAACACTGAAGCTTTCTTT	CASSSTGNTEAFF
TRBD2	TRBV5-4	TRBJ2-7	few	TGTGCCAGCAGCTTGGCCCCTAGCGGGGGGTCTTACGAGCAGTACTTC	CASSLAPSGGSYEQYF
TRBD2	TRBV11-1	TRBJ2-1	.	TGTGCCAGCAGCTTAGTCCGAGGACTAGCGATGGATGAGCAGTTCTTC	CASSLVRGLAMDEQFF
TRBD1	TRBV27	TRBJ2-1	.	TGTGCCAGCAGTGACGGGACAGGGGGCTACAATGAGCAGTTCTTC	CASSDGTGGYNEQFF
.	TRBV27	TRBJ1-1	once	TGTGCCAGCAGTTTATTTCGGGTGGGCACTGAAGCTTTCTTT	CASSLFRVGTEAFF
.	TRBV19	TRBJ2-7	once	TGTGCCAGTAGTCCCCGGACAGCCCCCTACGAGCAGTACTTC	CASSPRTAPYEQYF
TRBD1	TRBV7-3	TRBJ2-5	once	TGTGCCAGCAGCTTAAAGGGCCGGGACAGGGGAGGCTGGAGGGAGACCCAGTACTTC	CASSLKGRDRGGWRETQYF
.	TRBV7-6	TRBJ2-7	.	TGTGCCAGCAGCTTAGGTGGACACGGCGCGCAGTACTTC	CASSLGGHGAQYF
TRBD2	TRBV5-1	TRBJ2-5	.	TGCGCCAGCAGCTTATCCCTAGCGGGCCAAGAGACCCAGTACTTC	CASSLSLAGQETQYF
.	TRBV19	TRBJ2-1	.	TGTGCCAGTAGTACGGCGGGGCGCGGTAGCAATGAGCAGTTCTTC	CASSTAGRGSNEQFF
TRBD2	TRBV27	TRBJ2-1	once	TGTGCCAGCGGTACTAGCGGGGGTTACAATGAGCAGTTCTTC	CASGTSGGYNEQFF
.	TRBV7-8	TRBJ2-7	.	TGTGCCAGCAGCCCATGGGGGGGCCGCTCCTACGAGCAGTACTTC	CASSPWGGRSYEQYF
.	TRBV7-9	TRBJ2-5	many	TGTGCCAGCAGCGCAACTAGAGAGACCCAGTACTTC	CASSATRETQYF
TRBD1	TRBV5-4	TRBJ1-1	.	TGTGCCAGCAGCCCGGGACAGCCGAACACTGAAGCTTTCTTT	CASSPGQPNTEAFF
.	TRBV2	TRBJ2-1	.	TGTGCCAGCAGTGGGGACGGGGGCTACAATGAGCAGTTCTTC	CASSGDGGYNEQFF
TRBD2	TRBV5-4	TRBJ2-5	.	TGTGCCAGCAGCTTGGGAGCGGGGGGGTCTTGGGAGACCCAGTACTTC	CASSLGAGGSWETQYF
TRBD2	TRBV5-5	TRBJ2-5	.	TGTGCCAGCAAAGGACTAGCGGGCGGGTGGACCCAGTACTTC	CASKGLAGGWTQYF
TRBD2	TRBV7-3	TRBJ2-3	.	TGTGCCAGCAGCTTAAGCGGGGGGCACCCAGATACGCAGTATTTT	CASSLSGGHPDTQYF
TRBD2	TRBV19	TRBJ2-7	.	TGTGCCAGTAGCCGAGGACTAGCGAGGTCCCACGAGCAGTACTTC	CASSRGLARSHEQYF
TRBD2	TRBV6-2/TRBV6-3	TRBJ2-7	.	TGTGCCAGCAGTTACCTTGGACTAGCGTACGAGCAGTACTTC	CASSYLGLAYEQYF
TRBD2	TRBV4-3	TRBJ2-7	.	TGCGCCAGCAGCCAATATCGCGGGGGAAGGTCCTACGAGCAGTACTTC	CASSQYRGGRSYEQYF
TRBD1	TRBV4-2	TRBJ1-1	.	TGTGCCAGCAGCCGAGTGCCGAGGGGACAGTACACTGAAGCTTTCTTT	CASSRVPRGQYTEAFF
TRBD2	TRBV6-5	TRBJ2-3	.	TGTGCCAGCAGTTTGGGACTAGCGGATACAGATACGCAGTATTTT	CASSLGLADTDTQYF
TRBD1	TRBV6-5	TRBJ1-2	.	TGTGCCAGCAGTTACTACGAGGGGGCCTCCTATGGCTACACCTTC	CASSYYEGASYGYTF
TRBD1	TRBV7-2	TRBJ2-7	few	TGTGCCAGCAGCTTAAACAGGGGAGCCTACGAGCAGTACTTC	CASSLNRGAYEQYF
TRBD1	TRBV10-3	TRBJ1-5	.	TGTGCCATCAGTGAGTCGAGAACGCGACAGGGGGCGAATCAGCCCCAGCATTTT	CAISESRTRQGANQPQHF
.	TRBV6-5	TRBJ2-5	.	TGTGCCAGCAGGTGGACTCTACAAGAGACCCAGTACTTC	CASRWTLQETQYF
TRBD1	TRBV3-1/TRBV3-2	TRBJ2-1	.	TGTGCCAGCAGCCAAGCTAGGGGGCTCTCCTACAATGAGCAGTTCTTC	CASSQARGLSYNEQFF
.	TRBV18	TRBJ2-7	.	TGTGCCAGCTCACCGCGGGACAGCTCCTACGAGCAGTACTTC	CASSPRDSSYEQYF
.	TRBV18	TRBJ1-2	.	TGTGCCAGCTCACCCCCCGGGGGGAACGGCTACACCTTC	CASSPPGGNGYTF
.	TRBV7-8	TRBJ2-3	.	TGTGCCAGCAGCTTTGGCTTGGAGACAGATACGCAGTATTTT	CASSFGLETDTQYF
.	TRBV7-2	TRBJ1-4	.	TGTGCCAGCAGCTTCTTGGGGGCGACTAATGAAAAACTGTTTTTT	CASSFLGATNEKLFF
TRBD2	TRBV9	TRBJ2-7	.	TGTGCCAGCAGCGTGAGCGGGGGGTCCTCCTACGAGCAGTACTTC	CASSVSGGSSYEQYF
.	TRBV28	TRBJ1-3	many	TGTGCCAGCAGTGACCGAGGGTCTGGAAACACCATATATTTT	CASSDRGSGNTIYF
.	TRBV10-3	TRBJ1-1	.	TGTGCCATCAGTGCACAGGGCTTTGCTTTCTTT	CAISAQGFAFF